The T cell receptor (beta chain) described here comes from a study of radiation and T cells in renal cell carcinoma. The study's findings and limits: No pretreatment tumor biopsies were available for baseline clonotypes. In blood, top tumor clones expanded by 2 weeks, shrinking by 4.

Only in-frame clones appear in the TCRdb table, and some are missing; sequencing was by immunoSEQ multiplex PCR. The sample consists of roughly 150,000 clones, approximately 86% of them appearing once. Time point noted: blood 2 weeks post-SBRT. The treatment is: 15 Gy SBRT to primary tumor, nephrectomy 4 weeks later. Serial blood draws occurred at baseline and 2 and 4 weeks post-SBRT. On this clone itself: The antigen remains undetermined.

This CDR3 contains 15 residues. Per germline, CDR1 SEHNR and CDR2 FQNEAQ (reference sequence). V lost 2 bases, J lost 7 bases, and 7 bases stayed unmatched. The starting material was blood, obtained from a patient whose treatment included radiotherapy and nephrectomy. The chain has TRBV7-9 and TRBJ2-1; 8 bases line up with TRBD2. This receptor was identified in a woman aged 50 to 60 with renal cell carcinoma. CDR3 amino acids: CASSLTAGAPNEQFF. The CDR3 coding sequence is TGTGCCAGCAGCTTAACAGCGGGGGCCCCTAATGAGCAGTTCTTC.